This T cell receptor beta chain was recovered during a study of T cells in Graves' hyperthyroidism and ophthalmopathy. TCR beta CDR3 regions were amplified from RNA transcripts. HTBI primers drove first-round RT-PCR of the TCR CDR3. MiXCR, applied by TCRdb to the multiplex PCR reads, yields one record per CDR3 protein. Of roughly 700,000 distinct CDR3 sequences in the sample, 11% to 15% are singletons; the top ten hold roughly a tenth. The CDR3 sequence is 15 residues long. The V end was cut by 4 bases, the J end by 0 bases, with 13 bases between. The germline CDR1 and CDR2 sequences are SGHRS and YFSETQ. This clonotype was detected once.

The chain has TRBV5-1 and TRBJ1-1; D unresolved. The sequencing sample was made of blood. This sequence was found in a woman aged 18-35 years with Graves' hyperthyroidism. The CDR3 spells CASSPRGEMNTEAFF. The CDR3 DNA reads TGCGCCAGCAGCCCCCGCGGGGAGATGAACACTGAAGCTTTCTTT.